The following is a T cell receptor beta chain sequence with its context. This entry is derived from a study of blood T cell repertoires in COVID-19. Across the study: Specimens from acute and convalescent COVID-19 originated in the United States, Italy and Spain.

In germline, CDR1 is LNHDA, CDR2 SQIVND (reference sequence). The V and J ends lost 5 bases and 4 bases, in that order; junction bases with no gene match: 12. CDR3 length: 17 residues. Repertoires were generated with immunoSEQ multiplex PCR, while TCRdb's copy carries only in-frame clones and drops some. The data show 15,000 to 25,000 clones, 85% to 90% seen once. The TCR comes from a human donor in a cohort sampled during active COVID-19. The sequencing sample was made of peripheral blood. The chain couples TRBV19 to TRBJ1-5, with 9 bases fitting TRBD1. The CDR3 here is CASSSPLGTGTNQPQHF. In nucleotides, the CDR3 is TGTGCCAGTAGTTCCCCTCTTGGGACAGGGACAAATCAGCCCCAGCATTTT.